This entry features one T cell receptor (beta chain) sequence. Three rounds of nested PCR, following a modified ARM-PCR protocol, produced the TCRbeta library. MiXCR, applied by TCRdb to the multiplex PCR reads, yields one record per CDR3 protein. The table lists about 100,000 distinct CDR3 sequences, over 55% of them singletons. RNA was extracted from bulk tissue without any cell sorting. More than 3 cm separated this lung sample from the edge of the tumor. The record originates from a study of tumor and adjacent non-tumor tissue in lung cancer. CDR1 and CDR2 from the germline V gene are SQVTM and ANQGSEA. V lost 1 base, J lost 5 bases, and 17 bases lay in between. The CDR3 length is 15 residues.

The chain is built from TRBV29-1 and TRBJ2-5; a weak D match, TRBD2 (5 bases). This TCR was sampled from a man aged 25-40 years with non-small cell lung cancer. Sequencing was performed on distant non-tumor lung tissue. The DNA for the CDR3 is TGCAGCGTTGAAGGACACAACGGAGGAGCGGAGACCCAGTACTTC. This encodes CSVEGHNGGAETQYF.